This T cell receptor (beta chain) was sequenced during a study of blood T cells in healthy people across ages. The CDR3 has 13 residues. Germline assignment: CDR1 DFQATT and CDR2 SNEGSKA (reference sequence). The V and J ends lost 1 base and 7 bases respectively, with 10 bases between them. Only a few counts were recorded for this clonotype. The authors ran a second PCR of roughly 7 to 11 cycles using a sample-barcoded 5' primer and a J-beta primer mix. TCRdb used MiXCR to reprocess the 5' RACE reads, holding one entry per CDR3 protein. This sample has 1.5 million to 2 million distinct CDR3 sequences, with about 32% found just once.

The J gene is TRBJ2-2, the V gene TRBV20-1; the D gene is possibly TRBD2 (6 bases). The source material was blood. The TCR sequence derives from a woman aged 25 to 45 in good health. The DNA of the CDR3 is TGCAGTGCTAGAGGGGCGGGGAACGGGGAGCTGTTTTTT. As protein: CSARGAGNGELFF.